Presented here are 32 T cell receptor beta chains from one specimen sequenced in a study of T cells of healthy individuals. One entry per CDR3 protein results from TCRdb running MiXCR on the 5' RACE reads. Of 95,000 to 100,000 distinct CDR3 sequences in the sample, 15% to 20% are singletons; the top ten hold 6% to 8%. The source is a human donor in good health.

In its sample, this clonotype was seen a few times. The CDR3 is CASSSRTSGSFNEQFF. CDR3 sequence (DNA): TGTGCCAGCAGCTCCCGTACTAGCGGGAGTTTTAATGAGCAGTTCTTC. The chain joins TRBV11-3 to TRBJ2-1, with 11 bases fitting TRBD2. Germline V gives CDR1 SGHNT, CDR2 YENEEA. This CDR3 has 16 residues. With V trimmed by 4 bases and J by 7 bases, 9 bases remained unmatched. The full variable domain, completed using reference TRBV11-3 and TRBJ2-1, is EAGVVQSPRYKIIEKKQPVAFWCNPISGHNTLYWYLQNLGQGPELLIRYENEEAVDDSQLPKDRFSAERLKGVDSTLKIQPAELGDSAVYLCASSSRTSGSFNEQFFGPGTRLTVL.

This clonotype was recorded a few times. The chain uses TRBV2 and TRBJ2-3; D remains ambiguous. The CDR3 extends over 13 amino acids. Germline lookup yields CDR1 SNHLY and CDR2 FYNNEI. Trimming shortened V by 5 bases and J by 5 bases, and 11 bases separated the two germline ends. The CDR3 DNA sequence: TGTGCCAGCAGTCTCGAAAAGTTAGATACGCAGTATTTT. Amino acid sequence: CASSLEKLDTQYF.

This clonotype has more than one count but fewer than ten. The chain carries TRBV7-8 and TRBJ1-5; 9 nucleotides match TRBD1. Germline V CDR1 and CDR2: SGHVS, FQNEAQ. There are 15 residues in the CDR3. Trimming took 5 bases from V and 4 from J; bases not matched to a gene: 6. CDR3 DNA sequence: TGTGCCAGCAGCCCCGGGACAGGGAATAATCAGCCCCAGCATTTT. This gives the protein CASSPGTGNNQPQHF.

Ten or more counts support this clonotype. The chain combines TRBV3-1 with TRBJ1-2; TRBD1 aligns across 9 bases. The CDR3 totals 16 residues. Losses at the gene ends were 3 bases for V and 7 bases for J; bases not matched to a gene: 12. Looked up from germline, CDR1 is LGHDT and CDR2 is YNNKEL (reference sequence). The CDR3 loop is CASSHRRGDRASGYTF. For the CDR3, the DNA is TGTGCCAGCAGCCACAGGAGGGGGGACAGGGCCTCTGGCTACACCTTC.

The rearrangement joins TRBV11-1 to TRBJ2-7; D unresolved. Germline CDR1 SGHAT, CDR2 FQDESV (reference sequence). V dropped 5 bases and J dropped 2 bases, with 13 bases sitting between them. This CDR3 spans 14 amino acids. The CDR3 region is CASSAMPQPYEQYF. CDR3 DNA sequence: TGTGCCAGCAGCGCGATGCCACAGCCCTACGAGCAGTACTTC.

This clonotype was detected many times. The chain recombines TRBV10-3 with TRBJ2-5; 8 bases are a match to TRBD2. This CDR3 contains 13 residues. Germline CDR1 reads ENHRY; CDR2 reads SYGVKD. V was clipped by 10 bases and J by 0 bases; unmatched bases: 4. The CDR3 here is CATRGGDQETQYF. The CDR3 DNA is TGTGCCACCCGGGGGGGGGACCAAGAGACCCAGTACTTC.

The chain carries TRBV9 and TRBJ2-2; 8 bases line up with TRBD1. J gave up 1 base and V 2 bases, and 7 bases lay outside the gene matches. The CDR3 runs to 17 residues. Germline V gene sequence: CDR1 SGDLS, CDR2 YYNGEE. The CDR3 coding sequence is TGTGCCAGCAGCGTCTTCCAGGGGGCCGGGAACACCGGGGAGCTGTTTTTT. Its translation is CASSVFQGAGNTGELFF.

This clonotype was seen a handful of times. The chain couples TRBV9 to TRBJ2-7; perhaps TRBD1 as D (6 bases). Trimming shortened V by 0 bases and J by 1 base, and 11 bases separated the two germline ends. Germline V gives CDR1 SGDLS, CDR2 YYNGEE. The CDR3 spans 15 residues. The CDR3 loop reads CASSVALGGSYEQYF. The CDR3 region has the DNA TGTGCCAGCAGCGTAGCCCTAGGGGGTTCCTACGAGCAGTACTTC.

This clonotype has only one observation. The J gene is TRBJ2-7, the V gene TRBV10-3; TRBD1 aligns across 9 bases. Germline V lookup: CDR1 ENHRY, CDR2 SYGVKD. Losses at the gene ends were 4 bases for V and 2 bases for J; bases not matched to a gene: 3. The length of the CDR3 is 14 residues. As DNA, the CDR3 is TGTGCCATCAGTGTGGGGACAGGGACCTACGAGCAGTACTTC. Translated: CAISVGTGTYEQYF.

This clonotype was recorded at least ten times. The chain links TRBV19 to TRBJ1-1; 8 nucleotides agree with TRBD1. V shed 5 bases and J 5 bases; nucleotides not matched to a gene: 4. Germline V gene lookup returns CDR1 LNHDA and CDR2 SQIVND (reference sequence). The CDR3 contains 13 residues. The CDR3 protein is CASSDRGRTEAFF. CDR3 bases: TGTGCCAGTAGTGACAGGGGTAGGACTGAAGCTTTCTTT.

This clonotype was detected many times. V is TRBV10-3 and J is TRBJ2-3, with 8 bases that match TRBD2. The trim removed 4 bases at V and 3 bases at J, leaving 3 bases unmatched. The germline CDR1 and CDR2 sequences are ENHRY and SYGVKD. The CDR3 totals 14 residues. The chain's CDR3 is CAISAKRGTDTQYF. CDR3 coding DNA: TGTGCCATCAGTGCCAAGCGGGGGACAGATACGCAGTATTTT.

This clonotype has just a few counts. This chain uses TRBV4-3 with TRBJ2-7; the D is unclear. The CDR3 consists of 16 residues. Germline CDR1 reads LGHNA; CDR2 reads YSLEER. V was cut by 1 base and J by 3 bases, with 16 bases left in between. The CDR3 region is CASSQATNPLYYEQYF. The CDR3, as DNA: TGCGCCAGCAGCCAAGCTACGAACCCCCTCTACTACGAGCAGTACTTC.

As concerns this clonotype: One junction end disagrees with the germline gene, perhaps due to a read error. The rearrangement links TRBV28 to TRBJ1-5, with D maybe TRBD1 (5 bases). CDR3 length: 15 amino acids. Per the germline V gene, CDR1 is MDHEN and CDR2 is SYDVKM. The CDR3 loop is CASRLSGATNHPQHF. CDR3 nucleotides: TGTGCCAGCAGGCTGTCCGGGGCAACCAATCATCCCCAGCATTTT.

The rearrangement links TRBV28 to TRBJ1-5; D possibly corresponds to TRBD1 (5 bases). V shed 5 bases and J shed 6 bases, with 14 bases lying between them. CDR1 is MDHEN and CDR2 is SYDVKM in the germline V gene. The CDR3 runs to 14 residues. CDR3 coding DNA: TGTGCCAGCAGTCCCCCCAGGGATACTCAGCCCCAGCATTTT. This gives the protein CASSPPRDTQPQHF.

This clonotype was detected a few times. The rearrangement joins TRBV29-1 to TRBJ2-7; D is perhaps TRBD1 (6 bases). CDR1 SQVTM and CDR2 ANQGSEA come from the germline V gene. The CDR3 has 13 residues. Trimming shortened V by 6 bases and J by 2 bases, and 14 bases separated the two germline ends. The CDR3 loop is CSVGDGQTYEQYF. CDR3 DNA sequence: TGCAGCGTCGGAGACGGACAGACCTACGAGCAGTACTTC.

This clonotype occurred a few times. The V and J genes are TRBV7-3 and TRBJ1-5; 10 bases agree with TRBD1. The CDR3 is 13 residues long. In germline, CDR1 is SGHTA, CDR2 FQGTGA. After removal of 4 bases from V and 6 bases from J, the junction contained 0 bases not matched to a gene. The CDR3 sequence is CASSWTGGQPQHF. The CDR3 DNA sequence: TGTGCCAGCAGCTGGACAGGGGGTCAGCCCCAGCATTTT.

This clonotype appeared many times. This chain uses TRBV6-2 or TRBV6-3 with TRBJ2-1; a weak D match, TRBD2 (5 bases). Trimming took 6 bases from V and 7 from J, leaving 19 bases between them. This CDR3 contains 15 residues. Looked up from germline, CDR1 is MNHEY and CDR2 is SVGEGT. The CDR3, as DNA: TGTGCCAGCAGATCTGCGGGCATGGAATATAATGAGCAGTTCTTC. Residues: CASRSAGMEYNEQFF.

On this clonotype: A read error may be the cause here, since a much bigger clone is one base away. This chain connects TRBV24-1 to TRBJ1-5; D is undetermined. CDR3 length: 12 residues. Germline V lookup: CDR1 KGHDR, CDR2 SFDVKD. The CDR3 here is CATSDRYQPQLF. The CDR3 DNA reads as TGTGCCACCAGTGACCGATATCAGCCCCAGCTTTTT.

The V gene is TRBV28, the J gene TRBJ1-2, with a tentative D call TRBD1 (5 bases). V was clipped by 3 bases and J by 8 bases, with 28 bases between them. The CDR3 has 18 amino acids. Germline V gives CDR1 MDHEN, CDR2 SYDVKM. CDR3: CASSFPDTTASALKGYTF. In nucleotides, the CDR3 is TGTGCCAGCAGTTTTCCGGACACAACTGCTTCGGCCCTTAAAGGCTACACCTTC.

The V call is TRBV12-3 or TRBV12-4, the J call TRBJ1-2, with D possibly being TRBD1 (6 bases). The CDR3 spans 14 residues. Trimming removed 2 bases from V and 4 bases from J, with 11 bases in between. CDR3: CASSLKGVGYGYTF. CDR3 coding DNA: TGTGCCAGCAGTTTAAAGGGGGTGGGCTATGGCTACACCTTC.

This clonotype was counted many times. The chain carries TRBV11-2 and TRBJ2-5; D possibly uses TRBD1 or TRBD2 (5 bases each). The ends were cut back, 5 bases at V and 4 bases at J, with 20 bases in the middle. Looked up from germline, CDR1 is SGHAT and CDR2 is FQNNGV. This CDR3 is 16 amino acids long. CDR3 loop: CASSPGGHPSGETQYF. Written as DNA, the CDR3 is TGTGCCAGCAGCCCAGGAGGACACCCGTCCGGAGAGACCCAGTACTTC.

A few counts support this clonotype. V usage is TRBV6-4 and J usage is TRBJ2-3; possibly TRBD1 for D (5 bases). Germline CDR1 and CDR2: MRHNA and SNTAGT. The CDR3 loop spans 14 amino acids. Trimming took off 0 bases at V and 4 bases at J, with 8 bases between the two ends. This chain's CDR3 is CASSDSDRPDTQYF. The CDR3 nucleotides read TGTGCCAGCAGTGACTCCGACAGACCAGATACGCAGTATTTT.

As concerns this clonotype: Compared with germline, one end of the junction differs, possibly owing to a read error. This sequence joins TRBV7-9 and TRBJ2-7, with D unresolved. CDR3 length equals 12 residues. CDR1 and CDR2 (germline): SEHNR, FQNEAQ (reference sequence). The CDR3 DNA sequence: TGTGCCAGCAGCCTCAATTCGGCGGAGCCGAACTTC. Protein sequence: CASSLNSAEPNF.

There are a few counts of this clonotype. Written as DNA, the CDR3 is TGTGCCAGCAGTTTACGGTACGGGGGGGTGTACGAGCAGTACTTC. Its translation is CASSLRYGGVYEQYF. This chain joins TRBV27 and TRBJ2-7; 8 positions agree with TRBD2. Germline CDR1 MNHEY, CDR2 SMNVEV (reference sequence). The J segment lost 4 bases and the V segment lost 2 bases, leaving 7 bases of the junction unmatched. The CDR3 is 15 residues long.

This clonotype was counted only a few times. V is TRBV30 and J is TRBJ2-2; D might be TRBD2 (5 bases). The CDR3 contains 14 residues. CDR1 and CDR2 (germline): GTSNPN, SVGIG (reference sequence). V lost 1 base to trimming and J lost 5 bases, with 11 bases between them. The CDR3 spells CAWSGMEVTGELFF. The CDR3, as DNA: TGTGCCTGGAGTGGCATGGAGGTAACCGGGGAGCTGTTTTTT.

This clonotype was counted between two and nine times. The CDR3 loop reads CASSLAGEVGEKLFF. The CDR3 region has the DNA TGTGCCAGCAGTTTAGCGGGGGAAGTCGGTGAAAAACTGTTTTTT. This chain links TRBV12-3 or TRBV12-4 with TRBJ1-4; TRBD1 might be the D (5 bases). V dropped 0 bases and J dropped 7 bases, with 12 bases sitting between them. The CDR3 spans 15 residues.

The CDR3 here is CASSLLRDPSSYNSPLHF. The CDR3 nucleotides are TGTGCCAGCAGCTTGTTGCGGGACCCGAGCTCCTATAATTCACCCCTCCACTTT. The chain joins TRBV11-3 to TRBJ1-6; possibly TRBD1 for D (5 bases). Germline CDR1 is SGHNT and CDR2 is YENEEA. The V and J ends lost 3 bases and 0 bases respectively, with 15 bases between them. The CDR3 extends over 18 amino acids.

V gene TRBV19 combines with J gene TRBJ2-5, with D uncertain. Germline V gene sequence: CDR1 LNHDA, CDR2 SQIVND (reference sequence). The CDR3 covers 12 residues. Trimming left V 4 bases short and J 7 bases short, with 10 bases between. The CDR3 bases are TGTGCCAGTAGTAGGGCAACCGGGACCCAGTACTTC. Residues: CASSRATGTQYF.

This sequence joins TRBV7-7 and TRBJ2-5, with TRBD2 as a possible D gene (5 bases). V lost 6 bases to trimming and J lost 2 bases, with 10 bases between them. The CDR3 covers 13 residues. Germline CDR1 and CDR2: SSHAT and FNYEAQ (reference sequence). The CDR3 here is CASSGGLQETQYF. The CDR3 DNA reads TGTGCCAGCAGTGGAGGTTTACAAGAGACCCAGTACTTC. The full variable domain, its missing parts supplied by reference TRBV7-7 and TRBJ2-5, is GAGVSQSPRYKVTKRGQDVTLRCDPISSHATLYWYQQALGQGPEFLTYFNYEAQPDKSGLPSDRFSAERPEGSISTLTIQRTEQRDSAMYRCASSGGLQETQYFGPGTRLLVL.

The table lists this clonotype with many counts. The V and J genes are TRBV20-1 and TRBJ2-7; D may be TRBD2 (6 bases). V was shortened by 5 bases and J by 0 bases, with 17 bases between the two germline ends. This CDR3 spans 15 amino acids. Germline CDR1 is DFQATT and CDR2 is SNEGSKA (reference sequence). This CDR3 reads CSALLPGLSSYEQYF. As DNA, the CDR3 is TGCAGTGCTCTCCTACCGGGACTTAGCTCCTACGAGCAGTACTTC.

This clonotype showed up many times. V usage is TRBV2 and J usage is TRBJ2-1; TRBD2 matches at 11 bases. Germline lookup yields CDR1 SNHLY and CDR2 FYNNEI. The CDR3 spans 16 residues. J gave up 10 bases and V 7 bases, and 15 bases lay outside the gene matches. The DNA for the CDR3 is TGTGCCAGCACCTTATTAGCGGGGGGGCTTTCTGTGGAGCAGTTCTTC. This gives the protein CASTLLAGGLSVEQFF.

This clonotype was found many times. The rearrangement links TRBV27 to TRBJ2-5, with D hard to call. From germline, CDR1 is MNHEY and CDR2 SMNVEV (reference sequence). Trimming removed 8 bases at V and 3 bases at J, with 13 bases between. The CDR3 spans 13 residues. The CDR3 sequence: CASASRTKETQYF. For the CDR3, the DNA is TGTGCCAGCGCCTCGCGAACAAAAGAGACCCAGTACTTC.